Listed below are T cell receptor beta chains from one sample, sequenced in a study of beta chain features in type 1 diabetes. Some clones are missing from TCRdb's copy, which holds only in-frame ones; the method was immunoSEQ multiplex PCR. This sample has 350,000 to 450,000 clones, with about 14% found just once. Source material: naive CD4+ T cells from blood. The source of these receptors is a man aged 25-40 years in good health. Both conserved end residues are part of each CDR3. The order of the fields is D gene, V gene, clone size, J gene, CDR3 length, CDR3 DNA, CDR3 protein. The D gene is left open where the match is weak. Clone size is given for some rows only: seen once, a few or many times, or a class if the clone is expanded.

d_call: -
v_call: TRBV6-1
clone_size: -
j_call: TRBJ2-3
cdr3_length: 12
cdr3_nt: TGTGCCAGCCCTTCGGGGGTTCGCACGCAGTATTTT
cdr3_aa: CASPSGVRTQYF

d_call: TRBD1
v_call: TRBV7-2
clone_size: -
j_call: TRBJ1-4
cdr3_length: 15
cdr3_nt: TGTGCCAGCAGCTTTCCGGGACAGTTTAATGAAAAACTGTTTTTT
cdr3_aa: CASSFPGQFNEKLFF

d_call: TRBD2
v_call: TRBV15
clone_size: few
j_call: TRBJ2-2
cdr3_length: 16
cdr3_nt: TGTGCCACCAGCATCTCTAGCGGGAGGAGACACGGGGAGCTGTTTTTT
cdr3_aa: CATSISSGRRHGELFF

d_call: TRBD2
v_call: TRBV15
clone_size: -
j_call: TRBJ2-1
cdr3_length: 14
cdr3_nt: TGTGCCACCAGCAGGGCGGGGGGCTACAATGAGCAGTTCTTC
cdr3_aa: CATSRAGGYNEQFF

d_call: -
v_call: TRBV7-2
clone_size: -
j_call: TRBJ2-7
cdr3_length: 13
cdr3_nt: TGTGCCAGCAGCTTATCCCCATGGGACGAGCAGTACTTC
cdr3_aa: CASSLSPWDEQYF

d_call: -
v_call: TRBV30
clone_size: -
j_call: TRBJ2-1
cdr3_length: 11
cdr3_nt: TGTGCCTGGAGTTCATTGGACGACCGGTTCTTC
cdr3_aa: CAWSSLDDRFF

d_call: -
v_call: TRBV4-2
clone_size: few
j_call: TRBJ2-2
cdr3_length: 21
cdr3_nt: TGTGCCAGCAGCCAAGGGTGGGGTCCTCGCGGGCGTGGGCCTCGGGCCGGGGAGCTGTTTTTT
cdr3_aa: CASSQGWGPRGRGPRAGELFF

d_call: TRBD2
v_call: TRBV10-3
clone_size: -
j_call: TRBJ2-1
cdr3_length: 15
cdr3_nt: TGTGCCATCAGTGTCACTAGCGGGAGGGCCGATGAGCAGTTCTTC
cdr3_aa: CAISVTSGRADEQFF

d_call: -
v_call: TRBV6-5
clone_size: few
j_call: TRBJ1-4
cdr3_length: 14
cdr3_nt: TGTGCCAGCAGTATGCAGGGTCATAATGAAAAACTGTTTTTT
cdr3_aa: CASSMQGHNEKLFF

d_call: -
v_call: TRBV7-2
clone_size: few
j_call: TRBJ2-3
cdr3_length: 16
cdr3_nt: TGTGCCAGCAGCCCCAGGGTACTAGGAGCCACAGATACGCAGTATTTT
cdr3_aa: CASSPRVLGATDTQYF

d_call: -
v_call: TRBV14
clone_size: few
j_call: TRBJ1-2
cdr3_length: 14
cdr3_nt: TGTGCCAGCAGCCAAGGTGCCGGGTTGGTCGGCTACACCTTC
cdr3_aa: CASSQGAGLVGYTF

d_call: TRBD1
v_call: TRBV6-1
clone_size: -
j_call: TRBJ2-7
cdr3_length: 14
cdr3_nt: TGTGCCAGCAGTGAAGGGACAGGCCCCTACGAGCAGTACTTC
cdr3_aa: CASSEGTGPYEQYF

d_call: -
v_call: TRBV4-2
clone_size: -
j_call: TRBJ2-1
cdr3_length: 15
cdr3_nt: TGTGCCAGCAGCCCTCTGACTGGGAGGTACAATGAGCAGTTCTTC
cdr3_aa: CASSPLTGRYNEQFF

d_call: TRBD2
v_call: TRBV4-1
clone_size: -
j_call: TRBJ2-1
cdr3_length: 13
cdr3_nt: TGCGCCAGCAGCCTCGGGGGGTGGAATGAGCAGTTCTTC
cdr3_aa: CASSLGGWNEQFF

d_call: -
v_call: TRBV21-1
clone_size: -
j_call: TRBJ1-1
cdr3_length: 16
cdr3_nt: TGTGCCAGCATCGACGAACCGGGACAGAACAACACTGAAGCTTTCTTT
cdr3_aa: CASIDEPGQNNTEAFF

d_call: -
v_call: TRBV5-4
clone_size: -
j_call: TRBJ2-1
cdr3_length: 16
cdr3_nt: TGTGCCAGCAGCTTGGTAGTGGGTATAGCCTACAATGAGCAGTTCTTC
cdr3_aa: CASSLVVGIAYNEQFF

d_call: -
v_call: TRBV5-1
clone_size: few
j_call: TRBJ2-6
cdr3_length: 13
cdr3_nt: TGCGCCAGCAGCCCAGCTGGGGCCAACGTCCTGACTTTC
cdr3_aa: CASSPAGANVLTF

d_call: -
v_call: TRBV7-2
clone_size: few
j_call: TRBJ2-4
cdr3_length: 15
cdr3_nt: TGTGCCAGCAGCTTAGCCCCCCTTGAAGAGAGCATTCAGTACTTC
cdr3_aa: CASSLAPLEESIQYF

d_call: TRBD1
v_call: TRBV4-3
clone_size: few
j_call: TRBJ1-5
cdr3_length: 14
cdr3_nt: TGCGCCAGCAGCTGGGACAGGGGCAGTCAGCCCCAGCATTTT
cdr3_aa: CASSWDRGSQPQHF

d_call: TRBD1
v_call: TRBV29-1
clone_size: few
j_call: TRBJ1-5
cdr3_length: 13
cdr3_nt: TGCAGCGTTGGGACAGGGATCAATCAGCCCCAGCATTTT
cdr3_aa: CSVGTGINQPQHF

d_call: -
v_call: TRBV2
clone_size: -
j_call: TRBJ2-2
cdr3_length: 14
cdr3_nt: TGTGCCAGCAGTGACCGTACGAACACCGGGGAGCTGTTTTTT
cdr3_aa: CASSDRTNTGELFF

d_call: TRBD2
v_call: TRBV11-1
clone_size: -
j_call: TRBJ2-1
cdr3_length: 18
cdr3_nt: TGTGCCAGCAGCTTAGTAGCGGGGTCAGGCTCTTATTACAATGAGCAGTTCTTC
cdr3_aa: CASSLVAGSGSYYNEQFF

d_call: -
v_call: TRBV29-1
clone_size: few
j_call: TRBJ1-4
cdr3_length: 13
cdr3_nt: TGCAGCGTTGAACGGCAGGAGGGTGAAAAACTGTTTTTT
cdr3_aa: CSVERQEGEKLFF

d_call: TRBD1
v_call: TRBV11-2
clone_size: -
j_call: TRBJ2-6
cdr3_length: 16
cdr3_nt: TGTGCCAGCAGCCTCCCACAGGGGACTGGGGCCAACGTCCTGACTTTC
cdr3_aa: CASSLPQGTGANVLTF

d_call: -
v_call: TRBV29-1
clone_size: few
j_call: TRBJ1-5
cdr3_length: 12
cdr3_nt: TGCAGCGCGGGTGGGGGGGATCAGCCCCAGCATTTT
cdr3_aa: CSAGGGDQPQHF

d_call: -
v_call: TRBV7-2
clone_size: -
j_call: TRBJ2-1
cdr3_length: 12
cdr3_nt: TGTGCCAGCAGCTTAGGCCTCGTTGAGCAGTTCTTC
cdr3_aa: CASSLGLVEQFF

d_call: TRBD2
v_call: TRBV2
clone_size: -
j_call: TRBJ2-1
cdr3_length: 15
cdr3_nt: TGTGCCAGCAGGGGACTAGCGGGTGGCTACAATGAGCAGTTCTTC
cdr3_aa: CASRGLAGGYNEQFF

d_call: -
v_call: TRBV7-9
clone_size: few
j_call: TRBJ2-3
cdr3_length: 16
cdr3_nt: TGTGCCAGCAGCTTAGGGGCTGGTCGAAGCACAGATACGCAGTATTTT
cdr3_aa: CASSLGAGRSTDTQYF

d_call: TRBD1
v_call: TRBV10-3
clone_size: few
j_call: TRBJ2-5
cdr3_length: 10
cdr3_nt: TGTGCCACAGACAGGGATACCCAGTACTTC
cdr3_aa: CATDRDTQYF

d_call: TRBD2
v_call: TRBV19
clone_size: -
j_call: TRBJ2-1
cdr3_length: 17
cdr3_nt: TGTGCCAGTAGTATAGATAGGAGCGGGAGGCTTTCCAATGAGCAGTTCTTC
cdr3_aa: CASSIDRSGRLSNEQFF

d_call: TRBD1
v_call: TRBV6-5
clone_size: few
j_call: TRBJ2-7
cdr3_length: 15
cdr3_nt: TGTGCCAGCAGTTACTCGGGGACAGTCGCCTACGAGCAGTACTTC
cdr3_aa: CASSYSGTVAYEQYF

d_call: -
v_call: TRBV7-7
clone_size: -
j_call: TRBJ2-2
cdr3_length: 14
cdr3_nt: TGTGCCAGCAGCTACATCAGGGGAACCGGGGAGCTGTTTTTT
cdr3_aa: CASSYIRGTGELFF